Listed below are T cell receptor beta chains from one sample, sequenced in a study of cytomegalovirus exposure and HLA in healthy donors. Libraries were prepared by immunoSEQ multiplex PCR; TCRdb keeps only in-frame clonotypes and omits some of them. The table records around 170,000 clones, around 85% of them present only once. Material for sequencing was PBMCs. The receptor source for this set is a man between 45 and 60 years old in good health and CMV-seronegative. Each CDR3 is given with its conserved first and last residue. A D gene is named only where the DNA matches it firmly. Size is stated for part of the rows, as once, few or many counts, or as a class when the clone is expanded.

length: 13; V: TRBV6-5; J: TRBJ1-2; size: .; D: .; DNA: TGTGCCAGCAGTGCAGGGCGCATCTATGGCTACACCTTC; CDR3: CASSAGRIYGYTF
length: 14; V: TRBV2; J: TRBJ1-4; size: .; D: TRBD1; DNA: TGTGCCAGCAGTGACGACAGGGGAGGCGAAAAACTGTTTTTT; CDR3: CASSDDRGGEKLFF
length: 11; V: TRBV20-1; J: TRBJ1-2; size: .; D: .; DNA: TGCAGTGCTTCGCGGGGGGATGGCTACACCTTC; CDR3: CSASRGDGYTF
length: 18; V: TRBV15; J: TRBJ1-5; size: .; D: .; DNA: TGTGCCACCAGCAGATCTGGGGGGGGGTCACGAAGCAATCAGCCCCAGCATTTT; CDR3: CATSRSGGGSRSNQPQHF
length: 15; V: TRBV30; J: TRBJ2-6; size: .; D: .; DNA: TGTGCCTGGAGTCTACTACCCTCTGGGGCCAACGTCCTGACTTTC; CDR3: CAWSLLPSGANVLTF
length: 15; V: TRBV10-3; J: TRBJ1-5; size: .; D: TRBD1; DNA: TGTGCCATCAGTGGGGGGGGACAGGGGGCTCAGCCCCAGCATTTT; CDR3: CAISGGGQGAQPQHF
length: 14; V: TRBV6-5; J: TRBJ1-5; size: .; D: .; DNA: TGTGCCAGCAGCTTGGACAGCGCGACGCCAGCCCAGCATTTT; CDR3: CASSLDSATPAQHF
length: 14; V: TRBV7-7; J: TRBJ2-2; size: .; D: .; DNA: TGTGCTAGCAGCTTTCTCCCGGAGACCGGGGAGCTGTTTTTT; CDR3: CASSFLPETGELFF
length: 15; V: TRBV18; J: TRBJ1-1; size: once; D: .; DNA: TGTGCCAGCTCACCAGGGAAAGGGGCGAACACTGAAGCTTTCTTT; CDR3: CASSPGKGANTEAFF
length: 13; V: TRBV2; J: TRBJ2-5; size: .; D: TRBD2; DNA: TGTGCCAGCAGTGGGCCGGGGGGGGAGACCCAGTACTTC; CDR3: CASSGPGGETQYF
length: 13; V: TRBV2; J: TRBJ1-2; size: .; D: .; DNA: TGTGCCAGCAGTGAAATGGGGCAGCTCGGCTACACCTTC; CDR3: CASSEMGQLGYTF
length: 16; V: TRBV30; J: TRBJ1-2; size: .; D: TRBD1; DNA: TGTGCCTGGAAGACAGGGGTGGTCCTGTCCAACTATGGCTACACCTTC; CDR3: CAWKTGVVLSNYGYTF
length: 13; V: TRBV27; J: TRBJ2-1; size: .; D: .; DNA: TGTGCCAGCAGTTTTGGAGCATACAATGAGCAGTTCTTC; CDR3: CASSFGAYNEQFF
length: 15; V: TRBV27; J: TRBJ2-2; size: few; D: TRBD2; DNA: TGTGCCAGCAGTTCAAACTGGCGGGGGACCGGGGAGCTGTTTTTT; CDR3: CASSSNWRGTGELFF
length: 14; V: TRBV7-2; J: TRBJ2-3; size: .; D: TRBD2; DNA: TGTGCCAGCAGAATTGTCAGCGGGGCAGATACGCAGTATTTT; CDR3: CASRIVSGADTQYF
length: 16; V: TRBV27; J: TRBJ1-5; size: .; D: .; DNA: TGTGCCACATCCCGACAGGCCCAGGGGAGCAATCAGCCCCAGCATTTT; CDR3: CATSRQAQGSNQPQHF
length: 17; V: TRBV6-4; J: TRBJ2-2; size: .; D: TRBD1; DNA: TGTGCCAGCAGTGAAAGAGGGACAGGGTGGAACACCGGGGAGCTGTTTTTT; CDR3: CASSERGTGWNTGELFF
length: 14; V: TRBV15; J: TRBJ1-3; size: .; D: .; DNA: TGTGCCACCACCCAGGGCAACTCTGGAAACACCATATATTTT; CDR3: CATTQGNSGNTIYF
length: 17; V: TRBV11-2; J: TRBJ2-2; size: .; D: TRBD1; DNA: TGTGCCAGCAGCCGGACGGGACAGGGGTTTAACACCGGGGAGCTGTTTTTT; CDR3: CASSRTGQGFNTGELFF
length: 18; V: TRBV7-6; J: TRBJ1-6; size: .; D: .; DNA: TGTGCCAGCAGCTTAGGGGTAGCAGGACAAGGCTACGGTTCACCCCTCCACTTT; CDR3: CASSLGVAGQGYGSPLHF
length: 16; V: TRBV27; J: TRBJ2-7; size: .; D: TRBD2; DNA: TGTGCCAGCAGTCCCTCATTTAGCGGGGCCTCCTACGAGCAGTACTTC; CDR3: CASSPSFSGASYEQYF
length: 15; V: TRBV27; J: TRBJ2-6; size: .; D: .; DNA: TGTGCCAGCAGTCAGAAAATCTTTGGGGCCAACGTCCTGACTTTC; CDR3: CASSQKIFGANVLTF